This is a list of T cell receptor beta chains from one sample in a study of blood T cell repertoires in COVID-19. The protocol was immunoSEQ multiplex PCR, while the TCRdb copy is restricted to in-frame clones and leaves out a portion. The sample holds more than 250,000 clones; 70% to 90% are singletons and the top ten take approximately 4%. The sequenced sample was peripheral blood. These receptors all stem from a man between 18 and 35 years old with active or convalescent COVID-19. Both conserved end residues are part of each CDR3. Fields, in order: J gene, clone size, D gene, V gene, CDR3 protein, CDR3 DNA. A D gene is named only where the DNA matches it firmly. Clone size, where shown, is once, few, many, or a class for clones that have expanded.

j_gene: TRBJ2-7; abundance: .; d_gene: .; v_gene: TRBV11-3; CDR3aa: CASSRLKEQYF; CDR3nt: TGTGCCAGCAGCCGACTTAAAGAGCAGTACTTC
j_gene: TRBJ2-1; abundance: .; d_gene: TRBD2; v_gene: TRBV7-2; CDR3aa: CASSLAGTSGTLNEQFF; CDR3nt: TGTGCCAGCAGCTTAGCGGGGACTAGCGGGACCCTGAATGAGCAGTTCTTC
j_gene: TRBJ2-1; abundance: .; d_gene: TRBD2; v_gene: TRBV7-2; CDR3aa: CASTGTSGGADEQFF; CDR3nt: TGTGCCAGCACCGGGACTAGCGGGGGGGCCGATGAGCAGTTCTTC
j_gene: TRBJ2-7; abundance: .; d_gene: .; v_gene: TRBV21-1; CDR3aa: CASSKPGAAGLAGGPADYEQYF; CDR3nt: TGTGCCAGCAGCAAACCGGGAGCAGCTGGACTAGCGGGAGGGCCAGCCGACTACGAGCAGTACTTC
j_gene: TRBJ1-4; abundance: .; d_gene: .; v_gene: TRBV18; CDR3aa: CASSPRQTENEKLFF; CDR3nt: TGTGCCAGCTCCCCCCGACAGACAGAAAATGAAAAACTGTTTTTT
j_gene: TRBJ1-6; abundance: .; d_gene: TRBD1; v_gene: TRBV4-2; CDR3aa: CASSQDGGTVSPLHF; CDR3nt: TGTGCCAGCAGCCAAGATGGCGGGACAGTCTCACCCCTCCACTTT
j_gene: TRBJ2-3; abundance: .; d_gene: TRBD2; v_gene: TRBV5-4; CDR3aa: CASRKTGLAGEEADTQYF; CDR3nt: TGTGCCAGCAGAAAAACAGGTTTAGCGGGGGAGGAGGCAGATACGCAGTATTTT
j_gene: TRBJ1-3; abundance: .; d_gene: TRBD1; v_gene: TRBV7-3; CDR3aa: CASSADRGNTIYF; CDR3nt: TGTGCCAGCAGCGCGGACAGGGGAAACACCATATATTTT
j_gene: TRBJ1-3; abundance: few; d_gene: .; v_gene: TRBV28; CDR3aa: CAINGGKAPGNTIYF; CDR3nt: TGTGCCATCAACGGCGGGAAGGCGCCCGGAAACACCATATATTTT
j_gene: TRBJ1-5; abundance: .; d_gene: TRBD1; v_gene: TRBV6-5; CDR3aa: CASRPPGQANQPQHF; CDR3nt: TGTGCCAGCAGGCCCCCTGGACAGGCTAATCAGCCCCAGCATTTT
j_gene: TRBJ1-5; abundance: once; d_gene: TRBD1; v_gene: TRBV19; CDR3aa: CASSDRGGSNQPQHF; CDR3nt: TGTGCCAGTAGTGACAGGGGGGGAAGCAATCAGCCCCAGCATTTT
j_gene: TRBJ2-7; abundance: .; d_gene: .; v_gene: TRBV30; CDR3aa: CAWSGGQSYEQYF; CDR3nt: TGTGCCTGGAGTGGCGGACAGTCCTACGAGCAGTACTTC
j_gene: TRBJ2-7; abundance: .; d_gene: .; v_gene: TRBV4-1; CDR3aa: CASSQDYYEQYF; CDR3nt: TGCGCCAGCAGCCAAGATTACTACGAGCAGTACTTC
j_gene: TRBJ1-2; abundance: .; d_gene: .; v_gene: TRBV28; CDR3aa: CASSLGREYGYTF; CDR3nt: TGTGCCAGCAGTTTAGGGAGGGAGTATGGCTACACCTTC
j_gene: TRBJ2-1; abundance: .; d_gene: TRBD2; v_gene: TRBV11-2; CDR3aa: CASSLNPLLAGGSNEQFF; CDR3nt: TGTGCCAGCAGCTTAAACCCTCTACTAGCGGGGGGGAGCAATGAGCAGTTCTTC
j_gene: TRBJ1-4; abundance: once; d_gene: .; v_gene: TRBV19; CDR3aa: CASSQDRNEKLFF; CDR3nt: TGTGCCAGTAGTCAGGACAGAAATGAAAAACTGTTTTTT
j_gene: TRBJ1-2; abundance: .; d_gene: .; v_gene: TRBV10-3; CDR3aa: CAISFDRSETHF; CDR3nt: TGTGCCATCAGCTTTGACAGGTCCGAAACCCACTTC
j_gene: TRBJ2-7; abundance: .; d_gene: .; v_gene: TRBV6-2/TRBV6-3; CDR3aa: CASSYPGSFSYEQYF; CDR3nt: TGTGCCAGCAGTTACCCCGGTAGCTTTTCCTACGAGCAGTACTTC
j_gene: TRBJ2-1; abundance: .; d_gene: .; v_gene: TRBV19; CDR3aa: CASSPLEDNEQFF; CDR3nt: TGTGCCAGTAGTCCCTTGGAGGACAATGAGCAGTTCTTC
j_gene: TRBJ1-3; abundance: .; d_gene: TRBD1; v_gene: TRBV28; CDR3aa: CASRPPGQPGNTIYF; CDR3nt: TGTGCCAGCAGGCCCCCGGGACAGCCAGGAAACACCATATATTTT
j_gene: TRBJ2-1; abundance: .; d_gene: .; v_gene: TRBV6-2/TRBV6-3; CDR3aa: CASSDLEGPPPGNEQFF; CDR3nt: TGTGCCAGCAGCGATCTGGAGGGGCCACCTCCGGGCAATGAGCAGTTCTTC
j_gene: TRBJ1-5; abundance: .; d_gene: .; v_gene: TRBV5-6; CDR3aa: CASSLATLTDLNQPQHF; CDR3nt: TGTGCCAGCAGCTTGGCCACCTTGACAGACCTCAATCAGCCCCAGCATTTT
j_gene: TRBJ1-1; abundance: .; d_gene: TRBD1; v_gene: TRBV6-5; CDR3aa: CASITGQGLKAFF; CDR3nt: TGTGCCAGCATTACGGGACAGGGCCTGAAAGCTTTCTTT
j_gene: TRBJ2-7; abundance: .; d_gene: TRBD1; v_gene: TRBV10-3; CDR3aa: CALYRRDSSSYEQYF; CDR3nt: TGTGCGCTATACCGCCGGGACAGCAGCTCCTACGAGCAGTACTTC
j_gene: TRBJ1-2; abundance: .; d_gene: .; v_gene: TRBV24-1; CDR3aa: CATSEQDSYGYTF; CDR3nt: TGTGCCACCAGTGAACAAGACAGCTATGGCTACACCTTC
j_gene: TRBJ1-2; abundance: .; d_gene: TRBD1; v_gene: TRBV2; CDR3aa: CASSRQGEGGYTF; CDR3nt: TGTGCCAGCAGTCGACAGGGCGAGGGGGGCTACACCTTC
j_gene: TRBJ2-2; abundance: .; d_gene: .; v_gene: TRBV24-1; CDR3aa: CATSDPRLSANTGELFF; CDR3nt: TGTGCCACCAGTGATCCGAGACTAAGTGCGAACACCGGGGAGCTGTTTTTT
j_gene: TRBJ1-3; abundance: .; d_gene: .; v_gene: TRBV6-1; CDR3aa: CASSEAGRAGNTIYF; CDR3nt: TGTGCCAGCAGTGAAGCGGGGAGAGCTGGAAACACCATATATTTT
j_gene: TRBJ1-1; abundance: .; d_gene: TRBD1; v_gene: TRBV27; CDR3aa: CASRGTGANTEAFF; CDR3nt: TGTGCCAGCAGGGGGACAGGGGCGAACACTGAAGCTTTCTTT